A selection of T cell receptor beta chains follows, all from one sample in a study of CD8 T cells in ankylosing spondylitis. TCRdb re-called the 5' RACE reads with MiXCR, one entry per CDR3 protein. The repertoire holds over 200,000 distinct CDR3 sequences, with around 19% as singletons. Material: blood, either unsorted or a sorted T cell fraction (not recorded which). The receptors shown here come from a male donor with ankylosing spondylitis. Each CDR3 is given with its conserved first and last residue. A D gene is named only where the DNA matches it firmly. Clone size appears in some rows only: once, few, many, or a class for an expanded clone.

clone size: .
J gene: TRBJ1-1
D gene: .
V gene: TRBV28
CDR3 protein: CASSLNPAEAFF
CDR3 DNA: TGTGCCAGCAGTTTAAACCCGGCCGAAGCTTTCTTT

clone size: few
J gene: TRBJ2-1
D gene: TRBD1
V gene: TRBV5-1
CDR3 protein: CASSFEGAYSYNEQFF
CDR3 DNA: TGCGCCAGCAGCTTTGAGGGGGCATACTCCTACAATGAGCAGTTCTTC

clone size: many
J gene: TRBJ2-7
D gene: .
V gene: TRBV27
CDR3 protein: CASSPVGLTYEQYF
CDR3 DNA: TGTGCCAGCAGCCCCGTGGGATTGACCTACGAGCAGTACTTC

clone size: .
J gene: TRBJ2-2
D gene: .
V gene: TRBV12-3/TRBV12-4
CDR3 protein: CASRGPRTSAGELFF
CDR3 DNA: TGTGCCAGCAGGGGGCCCCGGACGTCCGCCGGGGAGCTGTTTTTT

clone size: few
J gene: TRBJ1-2
D gene: .
V gene: TRBV29-1
CDR3 protein: CSVGQYYGYTF
CDR3 DNA: TGCAGCGTTGGACAGTACTATGGCTACACCTTC

clone size: .
J gene: TRBJ2-5
D gene: .
V gene: TRBV12-3/TRBV12-4
CDR3 protein: CASSLFSVRETQYF
CDR3 DNA: TGTGCCAGCAGTTTATTTTCGGTGCGAGAGACCCAGTACTTC

clone size: few
J gene: TRBJ2-4
D gene: .
V gene: TRBV27
CDR3 protein: CASSTEAKNIQYF
CDR3 DNA: TGTGCCAGCAGTACAGAAGCCAAAAACATTCAGTACTTC

clone size: few
J gene: TRBJ1-1
D gene: .
V gene: TRBV11-2
CDR3 protein: CASSLTPGAEAFF
CDR3 DNA: TGTGCCAGCAGCTTAACCCCCGGGGCGGAAGCTTTCTTT

clone size: .
J gene: TRBJ2-7
D gene: .
V gene: TRBV7-2
CDR3 protein: CASSAHRESYEQYF
CDR3 DNA: TGTGCCAGCAGCGCACACAGGGAATCCTACGAGCAGTACTTC

clone size: .
J gene: TRBJ2-2
D gene: .
V gene: TRBV3-1
CDR3 protein: CASSQELAWVGELFF
CDR3 DNA: TGTGCCAGCAGCCAAGAGCTAGCGTGGGTCGGGGAGCTGTTTTTT

clone size: few
J gene: TRBJ2-1
D gene: TRBD1
V gene: TRBV28
CDR3 protein: CASSTTRQGFYNEQFF
CDR3 DNA: TGTGCCAGCAGCACAACCCGACAGGGCTTCTACAATGAGCAGTTCTTC

clone size: .
J gene: TRBJ2-3
D gene: TRBD2
V gene: TRBV2
CDR3 protein: CASSEGVAGGGTDTQYF
CDR3 DNA: TGTGCCAGCAGTGAAGGAGTAGCGGGAGGGGGCACAGATACGCAGTATTTT

clone size: .
J gene: TRBJ2-7
D gene: .
V gene: TRBV4-1
CDR3 protein: CASSQDQEWPLYEQYF
CDR3 DNA: TGCGCCAGCAGCCAAGATCAGGAGTGGCCCCTCTACGAGCAGTACTTC

clone size: .
J gene: TRBJ2-3
D gene: TRBD2
V gene: TRBV20-1
CDR3 protein: CSARDSGLAGVLLDSTDTQYF
CDR3 DNA: TGCAGTGCTAGAGACTCGGGACTAGCGGGAGTTCTATTGGATAGCACAGATACGCAGTATTTT

clone size: many
J gene: TRBJ2-3
D gene: .
V gene: TRBV12-3/TRBV12-4
CDR3 protein: CASSPPRRASTDTQYF
CDR3 DNA: TGTGCCAGCAGTCCCCCCAGGCGAGCTAGCACAGATACGCAGTATTTT

clone size: many
J gene: TRBJ2-1
D gene: .
V gene: TRBV29-1
CDR3 protein: CSVPFAEYYNEQFF
CDR3 DNA: TGCAGCGTCCCTTTCGCGGAATACTACAATGAGCAGTTCTTC

clone size: .
J gene: TRBJ1-4
D gene: .
V gene: TRBV9
CDR3 protein: CASSPASGTPVGEKLFF
CDR3 DNA: TGTGCCAGCAGCCCAGCCAGCGGGACTCCGGTGGGTGAAAAACTGTTTTTT

clone size: .
J gene: TRBJ2-2
D gene: .
V gene: TRBV2
CDR3 protein: CAILLLAGELFF
CDR3 DNA: TGTGCCATCCTCCTTTTGGCCGGGGAGCTGTTTTTT

clone size: .
J gene: TRBJ1-1
D gene: .
V gene: TRBV5-6
CDR3 protein: CASSLDGGAKTEAFF
CDR3 DNA: TGTGCCAGCAGCTTGGATGGGGGCGCGAAAACTGAAGCTTTCTTT

clone size: .
J gene: TRBJ2-7
D gene: TRBD2
V gene: TRBV7-9
CDR3 protein: CASSWAPAGSSYEQYF
CDR3 DNA: TGTGCCAGCAGCTGGGCACCAGCGGGAAGCTCCTACGAGCAGTACTTC

clone size: few
J gene: TRBJ2-7
D gene: .
V gene: TRBV20-1
CDR3 protein: CSASAGPPYEQYF
CDR3 DNA: TGCAGTGCTAGTGCGGGACCTCCCTACGAGCAGTACTTC

clone size: .
J gene: TRBJ1-2
D gene: .
V gene: TRBV27
CDR3 protein: CASRGVDYGYTF
CDR3 DNA: TGTGCCAGCAGAGGAGTGGACTATGGCTACACCTTC

clone size: few
J gene: TRBJ2-2
D gene: .
V gene: TRBV29-1
CDR3 protein: CSVVLRHRGTGELFF
CDR3 DNA: TGCAGCGTTGTCCTCAGACACCGCGGCACCGGGGAGCTGTTTTTT

clone size: .
J gene: TRBJ1-1
D gene: .
V gene: TRBV7-9
CDR3 protein: CASSPAGEPEAFF
CDR3 DNA: TGTGCCAGCAGCCCCGCAGGGGAACCTGAAGCTTTCTTT

clone size: many
J gene: TRBJ2-5
D gene: .
V gene: TRBV15
CDR3 protein: CATSRVGGGPGETQYF
CDR3 DNA: TGTGCCACCAGCAGAGTAGGGGGGGGGCCTGGGGAGACCCAGTACTTC

clone size: .
J gene: TRBJ2-5
D gene: TRBD1
V gene: TRBV5-1
CDR3 protein: CASSWGQGEWETQYF
CDR3 DNA: TGCGCCAGCAGCTGGGGACAGGGTGAATGGGAGACCCAGTACTTC

clone size: many
J gene: TRBJ2-7
D gene: TRBD2
V gene: TRBV4-1
CDR3 protein: CASSPSPSGNGYEQYF
CDR3 DNA: TGCGCCAGCAGCCCCTCCCCAAGCGGGAACGGGTACGAGCAGTACTTC

clone size: .
J gene: TRBJ1-1
D gene: TRBD1
V gene: TRBV6-8
CDR3 protein: CASSPRTGGPTEAFF
CDR3 DNA: TGTGCCAGCAGTCCCCGGACAGGGGGTCCCACTGAAGCTTTCTTT

clone size: few
J gene: TRBJ2-3
D gene: .
V gene: TRBV29-1
CDR3 protein: CSVEGHRDSTDTQYF
CDR3 DNA: TGCAGCGTTGAGGGACATAGGGACAGCACAGATACGCAGTATTTT

clone size: few
J gene: TRBJ2-3
D gene: .
V gene: TRBV28
CDR3 protein: CASSLIGGSTDTQYF
CDR3 DNA: TGTGCCAGCAGTTTAATCGGCGGGAGCACAGATACGCAGTATTTT

clone size: .
J gene: TRBJ2-3
D gene: .
V gene: TRBV9
CDR3 protein: CASSASRQGTDTQYF
CDR3 DNA: TGTGCCAGCAGCGCATCCAGACAGGGCACAGATACGCAGTATTTT

clone size: .
J gene: TRBJ2-7
D gene: .
V gene: TRBV5-1
CDR3 protein: CASSLGFGFYEQYF
CDR3 DNA: TGCGCCAGCAGCTTGGGCTTCGGGTTCTACGAGCAGTACTTC

clone size: .
J gene: TRBJ2-2
D gene: TRBD1
V gene: TRBV24-1
CDR3 protein: CATSDSRDRVTGELFF
CDR3 DNA: TGTGCCACCAGTGATTCCCGGGACAGGGTCACCGGGGAGCTGTTTTTT

clone size: .
J gene: TRBJ2-7
D gene: TRBD1
V gene: TRBV14
CDR3 protein: CASPTGTVGSYEQYF
CDR3 DNA: TGTGCCAGCCCAACCGGGACAGTCGGCTCCTACGAGCAGTACTTC

clone size: .
J gene: TRBJ2-4
D gene: TRBD2
V gene: TRBV27
CDR3 protein: CASSPSGSSNIQYF
CDR3 DNA: TGTGCCAGCAGTCCAAGCGGGAGTAGCAACATTCAGTACTTC

clone size: few
J gene: TRBJ1-1
D gene: .
V gene: TRBV5-1
CDR3 protein: CASSLVTDPNTEAFF
CDR3 DNA: TGCGCCAGCAGCTTGGTAACGGACCCGAACACTGAAGCTTTCTTT

clone size: .
J gene: TRBJ2-5
D gene: .
V gene: TRBV20-1
CDR3 protein: CSASAGSGETQYF
CDR3 DNA: TGCAGTGCTAGTGCGGGGTCCGGGGAGACCCAGTACTTC

clone size: many
J gene: TRBJ2-3
D gene: .
V gene: TRBV29-1
CDR3 protein: CSVERETGTDTQYF
CDR3 DNA: TGCAGCGTTGAACGGGAGACAGGCACAGATACGCAGTATTTT

clone size: .
J gene: TRBJ1-5
D gene: .
V gene: TRBV6-1
CDR3 protein: CASSEQGNQPQHF
CDR3 DNA: TGTGCCAGCAGTGAACAGGGGAATCAGCCCCAGCATTTT

clone size: .
J gene: TRBJ1-6
D gene: .
V gene: TRBV15
CDR3 protein: CATRPGTEYSPLHF
CDR3 DNA: TGTGCCACCAGACCCGGGACGGAGTATTCACCCCTCCACTTT

clone size: few
J gene: TRBJ2-1
D gene: TRBD2
V gene: TRBV15
CDR3 protein: CATSTTSGTYNEQFF
CDR3 DNA: TGTGCCACCAGCACGACTAGCGGGACCTACAATGAGCAGTTCTTC

clone size: .
J gene: TRBJ2-3
D gene: .
V gene: TRBV6-5
CDR3 protein: CASSYDRSPRGTDTQYF
CDR3 DNA: TGTGCCAGCAGTTACGACCGGTCGCCGCGTGGCACAGATACGCAGTATTTT

clone size: .
J gene: TRBJ1-1
D gene: .
V gene: TRBV11-2
CDR3 protein: CASRIGQLNTEAFF
CDR3 DNA: TGTGCCAGCAGAATCGGACAGTTGAACACTGAAGCTTTCTTT

clone size: few
J gene: TRBJ2-1
D gene: .
V gene: TRBV5-8
CDR3 protein: CASSYRGGSVVRNEQFF
CDR3 DNA: TGTGCCAGCAGCTACCGAGGGGGGTCGGTGGTCCGCAATGAGCAGTTCTTC

clone size: .
J gene: TRBJ2-2
D gene: .
V gene: TRBV4-3
CDR3 protein: CASSQETPGTGELFF
CDR3 DNA: TGCGCCAGCAGCCAAGAAACACCGGGCACCGGGGAGCTGTTTTTT

clone size: many
J gene: TRBJ2-1
D gene: .
V gene: TRBV5-1
CDR3 protein: CASSSTGIHEQFF
CDR3 DNA: TGCGCCAGCAGCTCCACAGGGATCCATGAGCAGTTCTTC

clone size: few
J gene: TRBJ2-1
D gene: TRBD2
V gene: TRBV6-5
CDR3 protein: CASSYSGGVYNEQFF
CDR3 DNA: TGTGCCAGCAGTTACAGCGGGGGGGTGTACAATGAGCAGTTCTTC

clone size: .
J gene: TRBJ1-4
D gene: .
V gene: TRBV27
CDR3 protein: CASKGGGGILFF
CDR3 DNA: TGTGCCAGCAAAGGGGGTGGAGGGATACTGTTTTTT

clone size: few
J gene: TRBJ2-2
D gene: TRBD2
V gene: TRBV20-1
CDR3 protein: CSAEWGGVGTGELFF
CDR3 DNA: TGCAGTGCTGAGTGGGGGGGTGTTGGCACCGGGGAGCTGTTTTTT

clone size: .
J gene: TRBJ2-5
D gene: .
V gene: TRBV11-2
CDR3 protein: CASSLASTGWETQYF
CDR3 DNA: TGTGCCAGCAGCTTAGCCTCTACAGGGTGGGAGACCCAGTACTTC

clone size: .
J gene: TRBJ2-7
D gene: .
V gene: TRBV4-1
CDR3 protein: CASSQVPLTYEQYF
CDR3 DNA: TGCGCCAGCAGCCAAGTACCGCTGACCTACGAGCAGTACTTC

clone size: few
J gene: TRBJ1-1
D gene: TRBD1
V gene: TRBV4-1
CDR3 protein: CASSHKWGDRGNTEAFF
CDR3 DNA: TGCGCCAGCAGCCACAAGTGGGGAGACAGGGGTAACACTGAAGCTTTCTTT

clone size: .
J gene: TRBJ1-1
D gene: .
V gene: TRBV4-1
CDR3 protein: CASSQVGVKPEAFF
CDR3 DNA: TGCGCCAGCAGCCAAGTGGGGGTAAAGCCTGAAGCTTTCTTT

clone size: .
J gene: TRBJ1-5
D gene: .
V gene: TRBV5-1
CDR3 protein: CASSPRPGTGQPQHF
CDR3 DNA: TGCGCCAGCAGCCCCCGCCCGGGGACGGGGCAGCCCCAGCATTTT